This TCR beta chain appears in the sequencing data of a study of blood T cell repertoires in COVID-19. The wider study: From the United States, Italy and Spain came samples of acute and convalescent COVID-19. Sources were T cells, B-cell-depleted T cells, or PBMCs; the material itself was cDNA or gDNA.

In the authors' methods: Estimates of nucleated cell counts were drawn from the amplification of reference gene primers. Some clones are missing from TCRdb's copy, which holds only in-frame ones; the method was immunoSEQ multiplex PCR. V and J calls and clone size follow that table, whereas D and trimming were derived from the DNA. The sample has approximately 49,000 clones, roughly 84% seen once. This clone was detected only a few times. The CDR3 is made up of 14 amino acids. The germline V gene encodes CDR1 SGHDT and CDR2 YYEEEE. The J segment lost 5 bases and the V segment lost 4 bases, leaving 5 bases of the junction unmatched.

The sequence came from a man over 45 with acute or convalescent COVID-19. What was sequenced was peripheral blood. This chain links TRBV5-6 with TRBJ1-4; 7 bases line up with TRBD1. The CDR3 sequence is CASSRGRGNEKLFF. The CDR3 nucleotides are TGTGCCAGCAGCAGGGGCAGGGGGAATGAAAAACTGTTTTTT.